The source of this TCR beta chain is a study of technical replicates of blood from a few donors (dated by TCRdb to the late 2010s). Receptor libraries were prepared by the immunoSEQ multiplex PCR assay. TCRdb's version of the immuneACCESS table is confined to in-frame rearrangements and falls short of the full clone set. An unresolved V gene accounts for under half of the shortfall where checked; the remainder is of unknown origin. For this sample there are tens of thousands of clones; around 93% appear just once. Clones ranked in the top ten supply 0.42% of the sample. The germline V gene encodes CDR1 MNHEY and CDR2 SMNVEV (reference sequence). The cysteine opens and the phenylalanine closes a CDR3 of 16 amino acids. Of the read, only the CDR3 DNA is kept; its 48 bases are in frame from base 1. The germline V end is reduced by 0 bases and the J end by 2 bases; junction bases left unmatched: 2. Worth noting for this clone: Its specific antigen is unknown. Within one base of it there is no much larger clone, and no base qualities were kept.

Here the chain combines TRBV27 and TRBJ2-1, and 9 bases in between align with TRBD2. Sequencing used T cells isolated from PBMCs. The receptor comes from a human donor in good health. The bases are TGTGCCAGCAGTTTATCACCTAGCGGGACCTACAATGAGCAGTTCTTC. This gives the protein CASSLSPSGTYNEQFF.